The source of this TCR beta chain is a study of blood T cell repertoires in COVID-19. Background on the study: Spain, Italy and the United States supplied samples that represented acute and convalescent COVID-19. Nucleic acid was either cDNA or gDNA, and it came from T cells, B-cell-depleted T cells, or PBMCs.

The germline V gene has CDR1 SEHNR and CDR2 FQNEAQ (reference sequence). Trimming cost V 5 bases and J 0 bases, with 7 bases left between them. The CDR3 sequence is 14 residues long. Libraries were prepared by immunoSEQ multiplex PCR; TCRdb keeps only in-frame clonotypes and omits some of them. The sample records about 55,000 clones, 90% being singletons. The source of this sequence is a man aged 35-49 years with acute or convalescent COVID-19. J is TRBJ2-2 and V is TRBV7-9, with D unresolved. The source material was peripheral blood. The CDR3 DNA is TGTGCCAGCAGCAGAAGAGCGAACACCGGGGAGCTGTTTTTT. Amino acids: CASSRRANTGELFF.